The 17 T cell receptor beta chains in this list originate from one sample, sequenced in a study of vaccination and CD4 T cells after COVID-19. As for treatment: roughly 11-day PBMC culture with coronavirus spike peptide pools or control peptides (ViraFEST assay). No antigen is known for these receptors. CD4+ T cells that had been cultured provided DNA sequenced with the Oncomine TCR Beta short-read assay. In TCRdb, the PCR reads were re-called with MiXCR into one record per CDR3 protein. This sample has about 20,000 distinct CDR3 sequences, with roughly 40% found just once. This material consisted of CD4+ T cells from blood, cultured in vitro, taken after SARS-CoV-2 vaccination. The receptors here all came from a human donor who had recovered from COVID-19.

This clonotype was counted only a few times. The rearrangement uses TRBV20-1 and TRBJ1-2, with D possibly TRBD1 on 5 matching bases. CDR3 length: 15 residues. The V end lost 5 bases, the J end lost 2 bases, and 18 bases lay between the germline ends. Per the germline V gene, CDR1 is DFQATT and CDR2 is SNEGSKA (reference sequence). The CDR3 bases are TGCAGTGCTTTGTCGTCCGGGCGGACAAACTATGGCTACACCTTC. Translated: CSALSSGRTNYGYTF.

The chain recombines TRBV11-3 with TRBJ1-2, with D uncertain. Trimming pared 1 base from V and 8 bases from J, leaving 8 bases between. Germline V gives CDR1 SGHNT, CDR2 YENEEA. The CDR3 length is 12 residues. This CDR3 is CASSLVGGGYTF. CDR3 nucleotides: TGTGCCAGCAGCTTAGTTGGTGGGGGCTACACCTTC.

The table lists this clonotype with a few counts. The junction and the germline gene differ at one end; a read error may be behind it. The chain carries TRBV20-1 and TRBJ2-7; D unresolved. CDR3 length equals 13 residues. Germline CDR1 is DFQATT and CDR2 is SNEGSKA (reference sequence). CDR3 sequence (DNA): TGCAGCGCTAAGTCGGTATCCTCCTACGAGCAGTACTTC. This encodes CSAKSVSSYEQYF.

The chain combines TRBV7-9 with TRBJ2-7; D not resolved. V was shortened by 5 bases and J by 6 bases, with 11 bases between the two germline ends. The CDR3 has 12 residues. The germline V gene encodes CDR1 SEHNR and CDR2 FQNEAQ (reference sequence). Here the CDR3 reads CASSNSRSEQYF. The CDR3 coding sequence is TGTGCCAGCAGCAACAGCCGCTCCGAGCAGTACTTC. The full variable domain, with the rest looked up from reference TRBV7-9 and TRBJ2-7, is DTGVSQNPRHKITKRGQNVTFRCDPISEHNRLYWYRQTLGQGPEFLTYFQNEAQLEKSRLLSDRFSAERPKGSFSTLEIQRTEQGDSAMYLCASSNSRSEQYFGPGTRLTVT.

Only a few counts were recorded for this clonotype. The rearrangement joins TRBV7-2 to TRBJ2-1; D could derive from TRBD1 or TRBD2 (6 bases each). Germline V gene sequence: CDR1 SGHTA, CDR2 FQGNSA. This CDR3 region has 18 residues. The germline V and J ends were trimmed by 4 bases and 5 bases, with 24 bases remaining between them. In nucleotides, the CDR3 is TGTGCCAGCAGCTACAAGAACGGGTGGGGGGCCGGAAACAATGAGCAGTTCTTC. Amino acids: CASSYKNGWGAGNNEQFF.

A few counts support this clonotype. The chain has TRBV6-1 and TRBJ2-3; 14 nucleotides agree with TRBD2. The length of the CDR3 is 13 residues. V trimming: 8 bases; J trimming: 10 bases; junction bases outside the gene matches: 5. Germline V gene sequence: CDR1 MNHNS, CDR2 SASEGT. CDR3 sequence reads: CASGLAGGGAQYF. In DNA, the CDR3 is TGTGCCAGCGGACTAGCGGGAGGAGGTGCGCAGTATTTT.

The chain employs TRBV20-1 and TRBJ2-1; D might be TRBD1 or TRBD2, each matching 5 bases. V lost 6 bases, J lost 6 bases, and 21 bases lay in between. Germline V gene sequence: CDR1 DFQATT, CDR2 SNEGSKA (reference sequence). This CDR3 has 15 residues. DNA for the CDR3: TGCAGTGCCAACACCTGGGACGCCCGGGGCAATGAGCAGTTCTTC. It specifies CSANTWDARGNEQFF.

V gene TRBV20-1 combines with J gene TRBJ1-4; D might be TRBD1 (6 bases). Trimming stripped 3 bases from V and 8 bases from J, with 22 bases between. The CDR3 runs to 16 residues. Germline V lookup: CDR1 DFQATT, CDR2 SNEGSKA (reference sequence). The CDR3 loop reads CSARAGRGRGGEKLFF. As DNA, the CDR3 is TGCAGTGCTAGGGCTGGTCGGGGGCGGGGTGGCGAAAAACTGTTTTTT.

The chain combines TRBV7-2 with TRBJ2-7; 10 bases are a match to TRBD2. CDR1 SGHTA and CDR2 FQGNSA come from the germline V gene. Trimming at V came to 6 bases and at J to 2 bases, leaving 10 bases not matched to a gene. This CDR3 spans 16 amino acids. The CDR3 region is CASRPFPLAGTYEQYF. CDR3 nucleotide sequence: TGTGCCAGCAGACCCTTCCCACTAGCGGGAACCTACGAGCAGTACTTC.

The rearrangement links TRBV11-2 to TRBJ2-1, with TRBD2 identical over 7 bases. The germline V gene encodes CDR1 SGHAT and CDR2 FQNNGV. The CDR3 spans 15 residues. J lost 4 bases, V lost 5 bases, and 8 bases had no gene match. The CDR3 region is CASSPGRVGYNEQFF. The CDR3, as DNA: TGTGCCAGCAGCCCAGGGAGGGTTGGATACAATGAGCAGTTCTTC.

This chain uses TRBV19 with TRBJ1-6; 7 bases line up with TRBD1. Germline V gene sequence: CDR1 LNHDA, CDR2 SQIVND (reference sequence). CDR3 size: 14 residues. V lost 5 bases to trimming and J lost 7 bases; unmatched junction nucleotides: 5. CDR3 sequence (DNA): TGTGCCAGTAGTTCCGGGACAGAGAATTCACCCCTCCACTTT. It is translated as CASSSGTENSPLHF.

There are a few counts of this clonotype. This chain uses TRBV12-3 or TRBV12-4 with TRBJ2-7; D gene ambiguous. The CDR3 is made up of 13 amino acids. The V end lost 6 bases, the J end lost 0 bases, and 9 bases lay between the germline ends. CDR3 in amino acids: CASRGGHSYEQYF. The CDR3 nucleotides are TGTGCCAGCAGGGGCGGCCACTCCTACGAGCAGTACTTC.

As for this clonotype: An end of the junction differs from the germline gene, which may be a read error. The chain carries TRBV20-1 and TRBJ1-1; 8 positions match TRBD1. CDR1 and CDR2 (germline): DFQATT, SNEGSKA (reference sequence). The CDR3 runs to 13 residues. CDR3 amino acids: CSATQGAGTEALF. The DNA for the CDR3 is TGCAGTGCTACCCAGGGGGCCGGGACTGAAGCTCTCTTT.

The gene calls are TRBV28 and TRBJ2-6, with D unclear. The germline CDR1 and CDR2 sequences are MDHEN and SYDVKM. The CDR3 is 15 residues long. Trimming pared 6 bases from V and 0 bases from J, leaving 9 bases between. As DNA, the CDR3 is TGTGCCAGCAGCCCTCCCCCCTCTGGGGCCAACGTCCTGACTTTC. Protein product: CASSPPPSGANVLTF.

CDR3 coding DNA: TGTGCCAGCAGCTCATACCCTAGCGGGGGAACCTACGAGCAGTACTTC. Protein: CASSSYPSGGTYEQYF. The chain joins TRBV7-3 to TRBJ2-7; 10 nucleotides match TRBD2. CDR1 is SGHTA, CDR2 FQGTGA, per germline. Losses at the gene ends were 4 bases for V and 2 bases for J; bases not matched to a gene: 8. The CDR3 is 16 amino acids. The full variable domain, with the rest looked up from reference TRBV7-3 and TRBJ2-7, is GAGVSQTPSNKVTEKGKYVELRCDPISGHTALYWYRQSLGQGPEFLIYFQGTGAADDSGLPNDRFFAVRPEGSVSTLKIQRTERGDSAVYLCASSSYPSGGTYEQYFGPGTRLTVT.

This clonotype has a single count. The V and J genes are TRBV6-1 and TRBJ2-3, with D unclear. The V and J ends lost 7 bases and 1 base respectively, with 9 bases between them. Germline V lookup: CDR1 MNHNS, CDR2 SASEGT. CDR3 length: 13 amino acids. The CDR3: CASKYEGTDTQYF. The CDR3 DNA reads TGTGCCAGCAAATACGAAGGCACAGATACGCAGTATTTT.

This clonotype was detected a few times. CDR3 sequence (DNA): TGTGCCAGCCGCCGGGGGGGCAATCTTCCTGAGGGCCAGTACTTC. Its protein product is CASRRGGNLPEGQYF. The V call is TRBV12-3 or TRBV12-4, the J call TRBJ2-5; 8 positions agree with TRBD2. The V and J ends lost 8 bases and 10 bases, in that order; junction bases with no gene match: 18. This CDR3 has 15 amino acids.